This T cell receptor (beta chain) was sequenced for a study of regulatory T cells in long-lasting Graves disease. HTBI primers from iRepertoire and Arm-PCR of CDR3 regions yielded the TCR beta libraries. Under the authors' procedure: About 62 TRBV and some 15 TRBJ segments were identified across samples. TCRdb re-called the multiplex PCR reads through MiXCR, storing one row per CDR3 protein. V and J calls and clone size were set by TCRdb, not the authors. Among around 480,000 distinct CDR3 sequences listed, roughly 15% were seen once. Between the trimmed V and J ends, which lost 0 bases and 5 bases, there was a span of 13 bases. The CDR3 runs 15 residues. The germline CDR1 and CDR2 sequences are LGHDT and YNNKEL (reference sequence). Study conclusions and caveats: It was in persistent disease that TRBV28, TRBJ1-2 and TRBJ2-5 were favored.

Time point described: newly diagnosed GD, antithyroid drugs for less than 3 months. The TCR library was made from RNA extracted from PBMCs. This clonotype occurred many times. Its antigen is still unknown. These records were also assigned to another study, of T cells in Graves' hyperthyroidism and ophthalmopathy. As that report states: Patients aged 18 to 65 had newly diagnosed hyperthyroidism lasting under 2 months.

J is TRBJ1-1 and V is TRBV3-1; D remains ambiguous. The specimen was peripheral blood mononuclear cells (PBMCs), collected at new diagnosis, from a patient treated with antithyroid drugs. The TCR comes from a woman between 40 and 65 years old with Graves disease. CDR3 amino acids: CASSQDPRIRTEAFF. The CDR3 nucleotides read TGTGCCAGCAGCCAAGATCCTCGGATCCGTACTGAAGCTTTCTTT.